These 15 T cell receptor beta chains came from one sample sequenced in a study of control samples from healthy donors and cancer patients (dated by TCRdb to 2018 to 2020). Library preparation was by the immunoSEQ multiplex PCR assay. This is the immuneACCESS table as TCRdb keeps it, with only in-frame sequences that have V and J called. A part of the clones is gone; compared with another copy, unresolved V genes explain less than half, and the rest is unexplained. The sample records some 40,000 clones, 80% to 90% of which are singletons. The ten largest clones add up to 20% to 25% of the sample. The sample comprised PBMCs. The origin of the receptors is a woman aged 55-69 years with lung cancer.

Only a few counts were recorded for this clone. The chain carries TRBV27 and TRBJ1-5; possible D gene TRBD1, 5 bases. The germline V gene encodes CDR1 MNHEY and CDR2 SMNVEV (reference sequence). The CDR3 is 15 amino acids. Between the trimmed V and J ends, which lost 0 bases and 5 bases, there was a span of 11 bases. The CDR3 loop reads CASSLSGTDYQPQHF. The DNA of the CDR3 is TGTGCCAGCAGTTTATCTGGGACGGATTATCAGCCCCAGCATTTT.

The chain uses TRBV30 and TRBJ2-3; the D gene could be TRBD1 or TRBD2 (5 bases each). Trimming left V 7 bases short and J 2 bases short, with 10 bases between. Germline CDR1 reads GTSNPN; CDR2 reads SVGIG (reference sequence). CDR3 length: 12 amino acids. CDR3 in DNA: TGTGCCTTGGGACCAAACACAGATACGCAGTATTTT. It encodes CALGPNTDTQYF.

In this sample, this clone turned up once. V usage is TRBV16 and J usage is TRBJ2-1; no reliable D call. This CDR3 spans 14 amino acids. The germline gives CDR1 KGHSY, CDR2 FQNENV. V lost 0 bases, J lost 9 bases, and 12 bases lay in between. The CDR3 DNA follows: TGTGCCAGCAGCCAATCCCCATGGGCCGGTGAGCAGTTCTTC. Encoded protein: CASSQSPWAGEQFF.

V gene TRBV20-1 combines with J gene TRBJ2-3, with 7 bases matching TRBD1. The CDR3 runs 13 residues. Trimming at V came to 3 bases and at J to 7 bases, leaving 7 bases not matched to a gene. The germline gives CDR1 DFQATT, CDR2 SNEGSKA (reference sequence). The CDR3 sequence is CSASPDRVNTQYF. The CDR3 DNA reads TGCAGTGCTAGTCCCGACAGGGTGAATACGCAGTATTTT.

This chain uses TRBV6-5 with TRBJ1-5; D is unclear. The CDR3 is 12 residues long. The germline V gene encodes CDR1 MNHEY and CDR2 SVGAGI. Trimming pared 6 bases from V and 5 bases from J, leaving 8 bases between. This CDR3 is CASRGPDQPQHF. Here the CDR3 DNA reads TGTGCCAGCAGAGGTCCGGATCAGCCCCAGCATTTT.

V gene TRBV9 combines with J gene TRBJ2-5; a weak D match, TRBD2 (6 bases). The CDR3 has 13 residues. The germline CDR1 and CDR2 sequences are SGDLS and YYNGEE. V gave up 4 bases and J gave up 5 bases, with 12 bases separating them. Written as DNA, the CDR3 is TGTGCCAGCAGCCTCTCGGGGGTGGAGACCCAGTACTTC. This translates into CASSLSGVETQYF.

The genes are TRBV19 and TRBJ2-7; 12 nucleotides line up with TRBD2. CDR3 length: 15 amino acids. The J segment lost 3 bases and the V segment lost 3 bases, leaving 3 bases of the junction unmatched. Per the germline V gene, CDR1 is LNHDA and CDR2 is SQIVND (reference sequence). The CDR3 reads CASSMGLAGLYEQYF. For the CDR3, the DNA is TGTGCCAGTAGTATGGGACTAGCGGGCCTCTACGAGCAGTACTTC.

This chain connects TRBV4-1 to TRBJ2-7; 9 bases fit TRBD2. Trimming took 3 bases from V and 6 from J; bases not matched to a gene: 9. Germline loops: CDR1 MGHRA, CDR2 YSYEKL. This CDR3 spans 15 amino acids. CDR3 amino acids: CASSHAGRGGIEQYF. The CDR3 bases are TGCGCCAGCAGCCACGCTGGGCGGGGGGGCATCGAGCAGTACTTC.

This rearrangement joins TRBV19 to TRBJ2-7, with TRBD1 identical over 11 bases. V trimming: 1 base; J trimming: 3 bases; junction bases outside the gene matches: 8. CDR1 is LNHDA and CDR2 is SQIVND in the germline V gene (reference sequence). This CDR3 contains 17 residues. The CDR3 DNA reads TGTGCCAGTAGTATAGGTTCCGGGACAGGGGGTTTCTACGAGCAGTACTTC. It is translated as CASSIGSGTGGFYEQYF.

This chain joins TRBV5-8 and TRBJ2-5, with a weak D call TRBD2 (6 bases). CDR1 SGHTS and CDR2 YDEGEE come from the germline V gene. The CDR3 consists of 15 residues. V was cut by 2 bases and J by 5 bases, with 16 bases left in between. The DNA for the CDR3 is TGTGCCAGCAGCTTCTTTGGCCAGGAGGGTGAGACCCAGTACTTC. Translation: CASSFFGQEGETQYF. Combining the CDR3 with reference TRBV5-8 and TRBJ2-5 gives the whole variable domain EAGVTQSPTHLIKTRGQQATLRCSPISGHTSVYWYQQALGLGLQFLLWYDEGEERNRGNFPPRFSGRQFPNYSSELNVNALELEDSALYLCASSFFGQEGETQYFGPGTRLLVL.

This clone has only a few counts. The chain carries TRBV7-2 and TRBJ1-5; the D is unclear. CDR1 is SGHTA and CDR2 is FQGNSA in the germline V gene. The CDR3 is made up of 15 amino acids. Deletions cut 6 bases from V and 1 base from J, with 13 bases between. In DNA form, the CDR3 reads TGTGCCAGCAGTTTACTTATGGGAAGCAATCAGCCCCAGCATTTT. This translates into CASSLLMGSNQPQHF.

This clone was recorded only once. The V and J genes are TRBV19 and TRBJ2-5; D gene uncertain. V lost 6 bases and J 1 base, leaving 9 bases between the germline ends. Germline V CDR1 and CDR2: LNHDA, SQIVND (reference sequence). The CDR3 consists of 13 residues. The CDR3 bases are TGTGCCAGTAGGCCCCGCGTCCAAGAGACCCAGTACTTC. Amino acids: CASRPRVQETQYF.

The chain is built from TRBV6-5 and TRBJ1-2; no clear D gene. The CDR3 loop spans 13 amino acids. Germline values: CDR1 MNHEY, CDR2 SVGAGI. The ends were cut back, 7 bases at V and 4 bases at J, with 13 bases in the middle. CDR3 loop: CASNREGFYGYTF. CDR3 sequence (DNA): TGTGCCAGCAATAGAGAGGGTTTCTATGGCTACACCTTC.

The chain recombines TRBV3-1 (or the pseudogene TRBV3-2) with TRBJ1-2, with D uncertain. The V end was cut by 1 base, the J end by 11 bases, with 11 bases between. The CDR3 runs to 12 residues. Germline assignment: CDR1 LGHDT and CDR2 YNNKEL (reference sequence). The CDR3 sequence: CASSQGLQSYTF. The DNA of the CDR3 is TGTGCCAGCAGCCAAGGTTTACAGAGTTACACCTTC.

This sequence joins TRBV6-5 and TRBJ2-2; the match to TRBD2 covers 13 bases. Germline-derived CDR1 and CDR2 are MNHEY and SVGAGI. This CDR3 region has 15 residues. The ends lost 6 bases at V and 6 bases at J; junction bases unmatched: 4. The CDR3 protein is CASSLTSGRPGELFF. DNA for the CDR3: TGTGCCAGCAGCCTGACTAGCGGGAGGCCCGGGGAGCTGTTTTTT.